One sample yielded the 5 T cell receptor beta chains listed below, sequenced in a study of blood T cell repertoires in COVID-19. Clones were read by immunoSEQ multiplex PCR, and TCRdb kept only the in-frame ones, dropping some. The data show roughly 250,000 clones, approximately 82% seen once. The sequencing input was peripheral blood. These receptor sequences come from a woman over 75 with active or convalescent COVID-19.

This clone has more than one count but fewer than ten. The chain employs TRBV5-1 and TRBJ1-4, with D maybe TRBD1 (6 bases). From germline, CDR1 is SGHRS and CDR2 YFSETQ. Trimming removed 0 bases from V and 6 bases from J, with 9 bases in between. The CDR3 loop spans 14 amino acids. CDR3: CASSLAGVDEKLFF. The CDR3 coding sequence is TGCGCCAGCAGCTTGGCAGGGGTAGATGAAAAACTGTTTTTT.

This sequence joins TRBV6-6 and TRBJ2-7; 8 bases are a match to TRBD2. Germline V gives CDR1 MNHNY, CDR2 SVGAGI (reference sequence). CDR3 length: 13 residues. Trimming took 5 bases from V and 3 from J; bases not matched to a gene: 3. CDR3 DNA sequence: TGTGCCAGCAGTCCAAGCGGGGGCTACGAGCAGTACTTC. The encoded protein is CASSPSGGYEQYF.

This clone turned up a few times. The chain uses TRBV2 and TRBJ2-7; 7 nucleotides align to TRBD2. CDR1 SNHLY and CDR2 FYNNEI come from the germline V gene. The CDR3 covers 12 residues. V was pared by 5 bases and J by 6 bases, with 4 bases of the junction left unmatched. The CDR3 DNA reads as TGTGCCAGCAGTACTCCGGGGGGCGAGCAGTACTTC. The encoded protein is CASSTPGGEQYF.

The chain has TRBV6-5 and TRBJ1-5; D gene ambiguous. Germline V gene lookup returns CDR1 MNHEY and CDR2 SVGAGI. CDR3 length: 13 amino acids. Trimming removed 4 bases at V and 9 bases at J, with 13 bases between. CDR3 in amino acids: CASSSSNLLPQHF. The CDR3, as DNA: TGTGCCAGCAGTTCCTCTAACTTGCTGCCCCAGCATTTT.

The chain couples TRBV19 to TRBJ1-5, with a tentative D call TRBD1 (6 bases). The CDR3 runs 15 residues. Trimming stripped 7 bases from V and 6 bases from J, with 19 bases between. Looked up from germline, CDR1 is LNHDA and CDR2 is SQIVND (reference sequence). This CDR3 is CASTLGVQGSQPQHF. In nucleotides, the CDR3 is TGTGCCAGTACCCTCGGCGTACAGGGTAGTCAGCCCCAGCATTTT.